The TCR beta chain under discussion was sequenced for a study of cytomegalovirus exposure and HLA in healthy donors. About the study: Unique TCR beta sequences numbering some 110 million came from 150 million to 200 million T cells in an earlier analysis. Findings and caveats of the study: CMV serostatus was the only immune exposure information that was available.

The PCR used 60 Vbeta and 13 Jbeta primers. Clones were sequenced by immunoSEQ multiplex PCR, and TCRdb holds only the in-frame ones, with some missing. Among about 130,000 clones listed, roughly 80% were seen once. In regard to this clone: The antigen is unknown.

From germline, CDR1 is GTSNPN and CDR2 SVGIG (reference sequence). The ends lost 5 bases at V and 5 bases at J; junction bases unmatched: 10. The CDR3 runs 15 residues. The TCR sequence derives from a woman aged 40-49 years in good health and CMV-seropositive. The sequenced material came from PBMCs. J is TRBJ1-4 and V is TRBV30, with TRBD1 identical over 8 bases. Here the CDR3 reads CAWAVGGTGNEKLFF. The CDR3 nucleotides are TGTGCCTGGGCGGTCGGTGGGACAGGAAATGAAAAACTGTTTTTT.